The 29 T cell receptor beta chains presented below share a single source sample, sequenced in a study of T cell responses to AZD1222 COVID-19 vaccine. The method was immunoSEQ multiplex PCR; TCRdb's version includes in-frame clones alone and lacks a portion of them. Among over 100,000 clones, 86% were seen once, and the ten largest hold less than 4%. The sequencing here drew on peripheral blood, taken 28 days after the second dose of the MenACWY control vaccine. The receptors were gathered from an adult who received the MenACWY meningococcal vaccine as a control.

The CDR3 loop reads CASSLAFGNEQFF. The DNA of the CDR3 is TGTGCCAGCAGCTTAGCGTTCGGGAATGAGCAGTTCTTC. This rearrangement joins TRBV7-3 to TRBJ2-1; D unresolved. V gave up 2 bases and J gave up 7 bases, with 9 bases separating them. The CDR3 is made up of 13 amino acids. Germline values: CDR1 SGHTA, CDR2 FQGTGA. Using reference TRBV7-3 and TRBJ2-1 for the parts outside the CDR3, the full variable domain is GAGVSQTPSNKVTEKGKYVELRCDPISGHTALYWYRQSLGQGPEFLIYFQGTGAADDSGLPNDRFFAVRPEGSVSTLKIQRTERGDSAVYLCASSLAFGNEQFFGPGTRLTVL.

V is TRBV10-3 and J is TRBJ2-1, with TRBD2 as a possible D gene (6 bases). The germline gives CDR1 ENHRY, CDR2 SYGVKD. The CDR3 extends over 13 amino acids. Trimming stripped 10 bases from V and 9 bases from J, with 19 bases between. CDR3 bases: TGTGCCACTTCAACGGGGGAGGATGGTGAGCAGTTCTTC. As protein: CATSTGEDGEQFF.

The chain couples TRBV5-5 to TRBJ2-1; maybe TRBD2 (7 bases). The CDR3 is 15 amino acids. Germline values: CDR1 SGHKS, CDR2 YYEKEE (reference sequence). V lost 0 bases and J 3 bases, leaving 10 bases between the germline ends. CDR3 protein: CASSLGGGYYNEQFF. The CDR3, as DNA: TGTGCCAGCAGCTTGGGCGGGGGCTACTACAATGAGCAGTTCTTC.

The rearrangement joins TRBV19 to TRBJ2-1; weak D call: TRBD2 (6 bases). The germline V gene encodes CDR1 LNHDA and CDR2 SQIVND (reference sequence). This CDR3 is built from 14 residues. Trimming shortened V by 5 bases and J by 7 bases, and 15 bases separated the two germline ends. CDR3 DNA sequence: TGTGCCAGTAGTTGGTGGGGGGTGGGTAATGAGCAGTTCTTC. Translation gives CASSWWGVGNEQFF.

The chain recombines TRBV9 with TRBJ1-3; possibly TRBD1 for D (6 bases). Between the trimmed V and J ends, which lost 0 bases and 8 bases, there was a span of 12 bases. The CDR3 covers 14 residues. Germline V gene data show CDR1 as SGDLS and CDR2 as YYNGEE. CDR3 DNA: TGTGCCAGCAGCGTAGATCGGGGGCAGGACACCATATATTTT. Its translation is CASSVDRGQDTIYF.

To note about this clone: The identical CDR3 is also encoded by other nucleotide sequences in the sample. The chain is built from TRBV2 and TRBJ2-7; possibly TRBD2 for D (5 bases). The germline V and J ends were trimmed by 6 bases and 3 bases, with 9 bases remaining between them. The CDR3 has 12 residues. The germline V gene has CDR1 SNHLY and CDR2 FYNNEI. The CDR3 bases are TGTGCCAGCAGGGGCGAGGGCTACGAGCAGTACTTC. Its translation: CASRGEGYEQYF. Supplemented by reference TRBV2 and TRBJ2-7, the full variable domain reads EPEVTQTPSHQVTQMGQEVILRCVPISNHLYFYWYRQILGQKVEFLVSFYNNEISEKSEIFDDQFSVERPDGSNFTLKIRSTKLEDSAMYFCASRGEGYEQYFGPGTRLTVT.

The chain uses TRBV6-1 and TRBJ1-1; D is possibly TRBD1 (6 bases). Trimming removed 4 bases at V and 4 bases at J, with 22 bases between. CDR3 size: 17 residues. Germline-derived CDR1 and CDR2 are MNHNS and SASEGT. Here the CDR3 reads CASSGAVLGVRGTEAFF. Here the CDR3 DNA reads TGTGCCAGCAGTGGAGCCGTTTTGGGGGTCAGGGGCACTGAAGCTTTCTTT.

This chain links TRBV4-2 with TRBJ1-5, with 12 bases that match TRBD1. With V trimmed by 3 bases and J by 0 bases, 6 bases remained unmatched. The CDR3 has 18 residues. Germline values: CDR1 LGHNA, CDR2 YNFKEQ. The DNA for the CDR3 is TGTGCCAGCAGCCACCCGGGACAGGGGGCTAATAGCAATCAGCCCCAGCATTTT. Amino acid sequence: CASSHPGQGANSNQPQHF.

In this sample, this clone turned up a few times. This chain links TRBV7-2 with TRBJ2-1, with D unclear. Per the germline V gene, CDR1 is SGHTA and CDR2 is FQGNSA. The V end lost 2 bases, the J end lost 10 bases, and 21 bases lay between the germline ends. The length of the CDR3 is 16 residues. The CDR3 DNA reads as TGTGCCAGCAGCTTACTCTCTTCGGCCGGGCGCACGGAGCAGTTCTTC. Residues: CASSLLSSAGRTEQFF.

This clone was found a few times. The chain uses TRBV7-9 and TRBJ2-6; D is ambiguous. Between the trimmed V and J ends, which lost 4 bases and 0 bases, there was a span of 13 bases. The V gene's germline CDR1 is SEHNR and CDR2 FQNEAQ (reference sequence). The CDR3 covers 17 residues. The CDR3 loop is CASSYSGLDSGANVLTF. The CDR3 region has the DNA TGTGCCAGCAGCTATTCAGGCCTCGACTCTGGGGCCAACGTCCTGACTTTC.

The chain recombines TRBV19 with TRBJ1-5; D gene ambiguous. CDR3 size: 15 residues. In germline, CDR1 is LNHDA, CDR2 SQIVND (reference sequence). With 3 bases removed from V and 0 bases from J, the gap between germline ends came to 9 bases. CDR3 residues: CASSISPNSNQPQHF. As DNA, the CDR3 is TGTGCCAGTAGTATCAGTCCTAATAGCAATCAGCCCCAGCATTTT.

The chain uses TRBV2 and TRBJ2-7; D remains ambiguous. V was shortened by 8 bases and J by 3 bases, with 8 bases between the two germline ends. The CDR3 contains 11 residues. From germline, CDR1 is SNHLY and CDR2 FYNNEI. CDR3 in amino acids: CASLDFYEQYF. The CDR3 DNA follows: TGTGCCAGCCTGGATTTCTACGAGCAGTACTTC. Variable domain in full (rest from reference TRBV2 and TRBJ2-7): EPEVTQTPSHQVTQMGQEVILRCVPISNHLYFYWYRQILGQKVEFLVSFYNNEISEKSEIFDDQFSVERPDGSNFTLKIRSTKLEDSAMYFCASLDFYEQYFGPGTRLTVT.

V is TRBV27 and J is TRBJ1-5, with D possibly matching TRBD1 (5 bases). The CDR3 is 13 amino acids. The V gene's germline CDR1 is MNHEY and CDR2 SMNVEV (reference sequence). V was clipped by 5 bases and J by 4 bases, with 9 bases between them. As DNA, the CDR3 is TGTGCCAGCAGTACGACAGTTAATCAGCCCCAGCATTTT. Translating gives CASSTTVNQPQHF.

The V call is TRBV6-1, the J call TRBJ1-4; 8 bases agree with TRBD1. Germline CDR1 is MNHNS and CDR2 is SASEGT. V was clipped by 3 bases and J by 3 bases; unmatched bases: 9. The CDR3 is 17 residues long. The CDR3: CASSEGRQGRPNEKLFF. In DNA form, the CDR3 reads TGTGCCAGCAGTGAGGGAAGACAGGGGAGACCTAATGAAAAACTGTTTTTT.

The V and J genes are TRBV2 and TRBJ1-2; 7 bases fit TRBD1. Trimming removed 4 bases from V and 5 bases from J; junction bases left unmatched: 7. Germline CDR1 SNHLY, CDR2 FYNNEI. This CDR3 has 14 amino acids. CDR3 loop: CASSGARQGYGYTF. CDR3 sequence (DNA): TGTGCCAGCAGTGGGGCTCGACAGGGTTATGGCTACACCTTC. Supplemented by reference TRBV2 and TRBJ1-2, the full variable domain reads EPEVTQTPSHQVTQMGQEVILRCVPISNHLYFYWYRQILGQKVEFLVSFYNNEISEKSEIFDDQFSVERPDGSNFTLKIRSTKLEDSAMYFCASSGARQGYGYTFGSGTRLTVV.

Written as DNA, the CDR3 is TGTGCCAGCAGCCAGGCCCTTTCTGCCGGACAGGGGCGAGAGCAGTACTTC. Translated: CASSQALSAGQGREQYF. The chain uses TRBV3-1 (or the pseudogene TRBV3-2) and TRBJ2-7; 9 bases fit TRBD1. There are 17 residues in the CDR3. Germline CDR1 and CDR2: LGHDT and YNNKEL (reference sequence). V gave up 3 bases and J gave up 7 bases; unmatched junction bases: 16.

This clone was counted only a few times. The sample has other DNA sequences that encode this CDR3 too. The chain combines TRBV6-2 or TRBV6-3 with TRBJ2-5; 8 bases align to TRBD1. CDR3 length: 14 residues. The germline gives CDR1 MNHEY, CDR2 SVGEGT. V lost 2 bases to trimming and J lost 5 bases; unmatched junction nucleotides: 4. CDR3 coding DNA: TGTGCCAGCAGTTACCTGACAGGGGAGGAGACCCAGTACTTC. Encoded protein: CASSYLTGEETQYF.

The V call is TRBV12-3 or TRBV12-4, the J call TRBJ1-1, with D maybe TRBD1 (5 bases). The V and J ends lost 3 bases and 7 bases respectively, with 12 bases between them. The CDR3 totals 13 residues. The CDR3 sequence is CASSLGGKNEAFF. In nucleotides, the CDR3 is TGTGCCAGCAGTTTGGGGGGAAAGAATGAAGCTTTCTTT.

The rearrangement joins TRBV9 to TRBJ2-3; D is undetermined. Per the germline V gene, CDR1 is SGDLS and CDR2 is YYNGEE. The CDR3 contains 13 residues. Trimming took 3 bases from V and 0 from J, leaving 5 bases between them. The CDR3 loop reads CASSAPSTDTQYF. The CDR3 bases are TGTGCCAGCAGCGCACCTAGCACAGATACGCAGTATTTT. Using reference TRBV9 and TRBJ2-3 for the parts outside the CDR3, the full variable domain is DSGVTQTPKHLITATGQRVTLRCSPRSGDLSVYWYQQSLDQGLQFLIQYYNGEERAKGNILERFSAQQFPDLHSELNLSSLELGDSALYFCASSAPSTDTQYFGPGTRLTVL.

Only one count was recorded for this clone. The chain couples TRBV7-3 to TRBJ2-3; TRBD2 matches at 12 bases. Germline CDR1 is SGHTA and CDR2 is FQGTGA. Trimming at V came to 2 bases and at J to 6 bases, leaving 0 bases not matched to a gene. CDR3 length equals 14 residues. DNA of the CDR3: TGTGCCAGCAGCTTAGGGACTAGCGGGGATACGCAGTATTTT. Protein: CASSLGTSGDTQYF.

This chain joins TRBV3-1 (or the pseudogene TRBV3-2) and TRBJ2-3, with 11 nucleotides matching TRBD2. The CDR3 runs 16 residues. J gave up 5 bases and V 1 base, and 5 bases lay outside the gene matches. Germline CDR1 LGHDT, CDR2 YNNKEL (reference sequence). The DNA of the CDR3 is TGTGCCAGCAGCCAAGGACTAGCGGGGAGGGGAGATACGCAGTATTTT. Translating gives CASSQGLAGRGDTQYF.

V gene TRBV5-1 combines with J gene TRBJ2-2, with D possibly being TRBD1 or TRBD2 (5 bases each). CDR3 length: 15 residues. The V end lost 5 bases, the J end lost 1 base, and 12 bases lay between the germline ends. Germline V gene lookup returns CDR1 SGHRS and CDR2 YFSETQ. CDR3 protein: CASRRDLQNTGELFF. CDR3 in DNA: TGCGCCAGCAGGAGGGACCTACAGAACACCGGGGAGCTGTTTTTT. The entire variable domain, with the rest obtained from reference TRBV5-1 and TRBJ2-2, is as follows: KAGVTQTPRYLIKTRGQQVTLSCSPISGHRSVSWYQQTPGQGLQFLFEYFSETQRNKGNFPGRFSGRQFSNSRSEMNVSTLELGDSALYLCASRRDLQNTGELFFGEGSRLTVL.

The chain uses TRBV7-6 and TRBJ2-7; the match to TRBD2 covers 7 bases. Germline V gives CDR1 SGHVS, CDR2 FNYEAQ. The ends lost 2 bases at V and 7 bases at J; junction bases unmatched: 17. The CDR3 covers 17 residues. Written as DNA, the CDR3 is TGTGCCAGCAGCTTAAACGGGACTACCCCCTCCGGAGGGGAGCAGTACTTC. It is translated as CASSLNGTTPSGGEQYF.

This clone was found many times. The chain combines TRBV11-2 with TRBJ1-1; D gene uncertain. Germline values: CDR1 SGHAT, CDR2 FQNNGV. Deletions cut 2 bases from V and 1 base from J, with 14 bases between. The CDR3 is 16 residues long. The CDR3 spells CASSLTWGLKNTEAFF. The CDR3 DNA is TGTGCCAGCAGCTTAACTTGGGGTCTGAAGAACACTGAAGCTTTCTTT.

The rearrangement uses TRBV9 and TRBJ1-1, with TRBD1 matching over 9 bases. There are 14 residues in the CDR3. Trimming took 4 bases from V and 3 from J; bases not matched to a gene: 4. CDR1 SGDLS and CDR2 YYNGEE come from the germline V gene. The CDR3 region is CASSPRQGDTEAFF. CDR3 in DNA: TGTGCCAGCAGCCCCCGACAGGGGGACACTGAAGCTTTCTTT. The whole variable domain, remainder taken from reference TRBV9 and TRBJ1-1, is DSGVTQTPKHLITATGQRVTLRCSPRSGDLSVYWYQQSLDQGLQFLIQYYNGEERAKGNILERFSAQQFPDLHSELNLSSLELGDSALYFCASSPRQGDTEAFFGQGTRLTVV.

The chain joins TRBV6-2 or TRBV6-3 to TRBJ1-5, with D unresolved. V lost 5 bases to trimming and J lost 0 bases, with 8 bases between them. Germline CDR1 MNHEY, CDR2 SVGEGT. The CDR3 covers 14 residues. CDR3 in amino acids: CASSQVNSNQPQHF. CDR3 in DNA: TGTGCCAGCAGTCAGGTAAATAGCAATCAGCCCCAGCATTTT.

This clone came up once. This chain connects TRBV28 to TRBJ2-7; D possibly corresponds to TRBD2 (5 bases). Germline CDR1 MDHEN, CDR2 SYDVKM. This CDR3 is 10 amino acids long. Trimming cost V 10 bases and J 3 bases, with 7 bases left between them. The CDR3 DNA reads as TGTGCCACCGGGGACTACGAGCAGTACTTC. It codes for CATGDYEQYF.

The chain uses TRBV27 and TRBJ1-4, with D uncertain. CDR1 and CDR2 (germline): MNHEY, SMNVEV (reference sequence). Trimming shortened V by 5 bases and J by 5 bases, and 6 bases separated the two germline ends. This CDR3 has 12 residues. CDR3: CASSTRNEKLFF. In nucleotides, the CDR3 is TGTGCCAGCAGTACGAGGAATGAAAAACTGTTTTTT.

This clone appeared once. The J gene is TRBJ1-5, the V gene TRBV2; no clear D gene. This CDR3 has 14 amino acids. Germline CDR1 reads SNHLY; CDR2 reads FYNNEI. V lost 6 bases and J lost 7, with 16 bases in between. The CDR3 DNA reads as TGTGCCAGCAGCCTTCAGGAGGGAGGCCAGCCCCAGCATTTT. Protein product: CASSLQEGGQPQHF.